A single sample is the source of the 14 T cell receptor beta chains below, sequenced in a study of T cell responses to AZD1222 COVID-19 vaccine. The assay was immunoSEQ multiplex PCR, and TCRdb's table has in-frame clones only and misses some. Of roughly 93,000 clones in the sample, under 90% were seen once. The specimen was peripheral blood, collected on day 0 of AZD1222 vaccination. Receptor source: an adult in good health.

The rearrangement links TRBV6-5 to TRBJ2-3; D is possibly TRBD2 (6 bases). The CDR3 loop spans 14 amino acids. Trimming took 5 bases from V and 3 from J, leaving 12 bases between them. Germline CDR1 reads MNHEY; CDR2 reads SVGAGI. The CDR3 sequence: CASSRDLGTDTQYF. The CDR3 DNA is TGTGCCAGCAGTCGGGACTTGGGAACAGATACGCAGTATTTT.

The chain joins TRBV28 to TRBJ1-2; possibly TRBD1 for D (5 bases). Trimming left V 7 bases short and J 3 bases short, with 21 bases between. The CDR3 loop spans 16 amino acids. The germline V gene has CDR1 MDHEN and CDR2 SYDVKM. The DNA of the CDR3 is TGTGCCAGCACCCTAGGTGGCCAGGGATGGGACTATGGCTACACCTTC. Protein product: CASTLGGQGWDYGYTF.

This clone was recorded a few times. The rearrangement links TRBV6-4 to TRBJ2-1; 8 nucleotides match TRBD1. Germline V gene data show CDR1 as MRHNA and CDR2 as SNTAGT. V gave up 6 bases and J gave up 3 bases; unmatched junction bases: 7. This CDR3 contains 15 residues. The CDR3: CASRGGQGDYNEQFF. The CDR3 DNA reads TGTGCCAGCAGAGGAGGACAGGGCGACTACAATGAGCAGTTCTTC.

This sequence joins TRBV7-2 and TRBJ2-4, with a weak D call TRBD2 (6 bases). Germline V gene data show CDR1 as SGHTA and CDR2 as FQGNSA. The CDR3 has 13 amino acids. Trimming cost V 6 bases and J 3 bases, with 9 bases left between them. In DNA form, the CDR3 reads TGTGCCAGCAGTTGGGACTTCAAAAACATTCAGTACTTC. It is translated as CASSWDFKNIQYF.

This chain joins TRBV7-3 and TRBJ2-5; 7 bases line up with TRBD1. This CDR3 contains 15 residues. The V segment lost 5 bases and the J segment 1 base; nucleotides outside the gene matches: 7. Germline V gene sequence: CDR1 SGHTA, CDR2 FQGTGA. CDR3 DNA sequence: TGTGCCAGCAGCCCGACAGGGACCTCCCAAGAGACCCAGTACTTC. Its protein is CASSPTGTSQETQYF.

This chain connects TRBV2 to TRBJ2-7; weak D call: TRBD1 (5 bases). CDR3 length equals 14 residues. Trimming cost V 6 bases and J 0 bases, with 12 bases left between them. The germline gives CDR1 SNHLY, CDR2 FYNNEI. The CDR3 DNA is TGTGCCAGCAGGACAACAGGAGTCTCCTACGAGCAGTACTTC. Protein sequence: CASRTTGVSYEQYF.

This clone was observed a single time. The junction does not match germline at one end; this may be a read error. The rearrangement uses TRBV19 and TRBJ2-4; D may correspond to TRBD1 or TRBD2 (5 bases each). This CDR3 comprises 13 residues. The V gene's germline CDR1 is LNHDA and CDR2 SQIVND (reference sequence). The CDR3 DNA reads TGTGCCAGTAGTACCTCCGGGACGCAGAAACGGGACTTC. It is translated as CASSTSGTQKRDF.

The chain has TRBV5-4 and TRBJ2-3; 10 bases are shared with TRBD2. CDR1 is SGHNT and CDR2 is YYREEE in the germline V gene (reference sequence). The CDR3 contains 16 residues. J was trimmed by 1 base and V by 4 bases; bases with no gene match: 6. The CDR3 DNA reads TGTGCCAGCAGCCCGTTTGGGACTAGCGGCACAGATACGCAGTATTTT. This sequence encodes CASSPFGTSGTDTQYF.

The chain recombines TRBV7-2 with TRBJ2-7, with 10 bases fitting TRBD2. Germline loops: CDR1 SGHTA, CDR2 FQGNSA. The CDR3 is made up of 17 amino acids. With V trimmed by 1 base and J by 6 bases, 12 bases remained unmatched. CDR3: CASSLVLAGGATGEQYF. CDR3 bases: TGTGCCAGCAGCTTAGTTTTAGCGGGAGGAGCTACAGGCGAGCAGTACTTC.

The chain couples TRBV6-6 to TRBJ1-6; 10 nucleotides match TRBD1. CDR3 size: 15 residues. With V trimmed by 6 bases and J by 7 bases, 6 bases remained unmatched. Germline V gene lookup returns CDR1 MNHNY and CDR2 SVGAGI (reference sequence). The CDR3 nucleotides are TGTGCCAGCAGCCCTGACAGGGGGCGGAATTCACCCCTCCACTTT. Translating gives CASSPDRGRNSPLHF.

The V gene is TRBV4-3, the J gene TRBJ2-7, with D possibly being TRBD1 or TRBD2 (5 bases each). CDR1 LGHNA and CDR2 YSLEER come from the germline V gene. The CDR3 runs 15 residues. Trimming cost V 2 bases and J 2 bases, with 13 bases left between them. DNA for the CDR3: TGCGCCAGCAGCCAACCCGGGACCCCCGCCTACGAGCAGTACTTC. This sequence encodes CASSQPGTPAYEQYF.

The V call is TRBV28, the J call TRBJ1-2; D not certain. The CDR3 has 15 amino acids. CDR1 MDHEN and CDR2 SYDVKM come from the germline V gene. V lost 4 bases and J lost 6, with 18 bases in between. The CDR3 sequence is CASSSLTDGTNGYTF. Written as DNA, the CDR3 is TGTGCCAGCAGTTCTTTGACCGATGGAACAAATGGCTACACCTTC.

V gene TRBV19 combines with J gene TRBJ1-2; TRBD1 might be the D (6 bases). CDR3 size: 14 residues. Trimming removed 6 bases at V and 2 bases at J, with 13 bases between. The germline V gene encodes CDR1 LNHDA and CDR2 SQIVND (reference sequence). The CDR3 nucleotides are TGTGCCAGTAGCGCACAGGGTGGGAACTATGGCTACACCTTC. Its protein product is CASSAQGGNYGYTF.

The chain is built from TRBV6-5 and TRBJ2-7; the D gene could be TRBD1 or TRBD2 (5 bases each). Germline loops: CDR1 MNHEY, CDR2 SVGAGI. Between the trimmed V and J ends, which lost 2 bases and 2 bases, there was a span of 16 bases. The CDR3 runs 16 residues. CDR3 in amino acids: CASSYDGTQNPYEQYF. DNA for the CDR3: TGTGCCAGCAGTTACGATGGGACGCAAAACCCCTACGAGCAGTACTTC.